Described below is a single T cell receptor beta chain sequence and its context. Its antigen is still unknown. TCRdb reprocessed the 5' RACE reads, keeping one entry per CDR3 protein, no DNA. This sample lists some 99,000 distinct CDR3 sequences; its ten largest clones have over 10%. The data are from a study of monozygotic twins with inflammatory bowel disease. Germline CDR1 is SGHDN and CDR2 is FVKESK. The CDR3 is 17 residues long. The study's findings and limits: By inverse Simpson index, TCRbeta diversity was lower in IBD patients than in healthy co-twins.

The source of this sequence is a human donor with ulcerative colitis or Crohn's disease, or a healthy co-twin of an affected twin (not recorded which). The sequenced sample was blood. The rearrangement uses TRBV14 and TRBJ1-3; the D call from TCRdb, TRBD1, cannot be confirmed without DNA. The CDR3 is CASSQDFTGHSGNTIYF.